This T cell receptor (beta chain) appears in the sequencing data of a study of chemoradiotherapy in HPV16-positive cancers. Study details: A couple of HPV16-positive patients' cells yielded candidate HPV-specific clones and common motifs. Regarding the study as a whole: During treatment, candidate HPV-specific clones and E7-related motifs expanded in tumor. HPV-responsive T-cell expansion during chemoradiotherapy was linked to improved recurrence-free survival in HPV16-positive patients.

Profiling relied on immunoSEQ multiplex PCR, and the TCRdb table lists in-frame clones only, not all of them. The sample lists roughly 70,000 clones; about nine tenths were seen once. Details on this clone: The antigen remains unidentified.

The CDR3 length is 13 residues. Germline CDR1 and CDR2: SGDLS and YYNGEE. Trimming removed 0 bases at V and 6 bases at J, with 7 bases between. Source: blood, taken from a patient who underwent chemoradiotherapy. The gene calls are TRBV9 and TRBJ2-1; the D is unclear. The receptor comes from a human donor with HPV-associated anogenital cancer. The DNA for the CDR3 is TGTGCCAGCAGCGTAGGAGTGTTCAATGAGCAGTTCTTC. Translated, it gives CASSVGVFNEQFF.